Detailed here is one T cell receptor beta chain. The sample holds many counts of this clonotype. Its antigen is not yet known. Base qualities are not recorded, but no much larger clone differs from it by a single base. This specimen comes from a study of regulatory T cells in long-lasting Graves disease (dated by TCRdb to about 2021). At the level of the whole study: Persistent Graves' disease was defined as persistently positive TSH receptor autoantibodies together with antithyroid drug treatment for over 5 years. The study took place in China and was registered as a clinical trial. Persistent Graves' disease patients in the clinical cohort had taken antithyroid drugs for 9 to 11 years on average. TCR sequencing covered roughly 13 persistent and 20 newly diagnosed Graves' disease patients, 33 samples in total. Peripheral blood TCR sequencing and RNA sequencing compared persistent Graves' disease patients with newly diagnosed Graves' disease patients. The investigation overall reported the following: Only the TCR beta chain was sequenced and analyzed. Persistent patients shared more public clonotypes among themselves (roughly 2,700) than newly diagnosed patients did (approximately 970). Only peripheral blood was studied, because thyroid tissue, the primary lesion, was inaccessible. The authors acknowledged the small sample size as a limitation that may reduce accuracy. Compared with newly diagnosed patients, patients with persistent Graves' disease had lower TCR Shannon entropy and fewer highly expanded clones, which suggests clonal expansion. TRBV28, TRBJ1-2 and TRBJ2-5 were preferentially used in persistent disease, while TRBV20-1 and TRBJ2-1 were favored in newly diagnosed disease.

Library creation used multiplex PCR. Sequenced using an Illumina HiSeq 4000. To build TCR beta libraries, CDR3 regions were amplified by Arm-PCR using iRepertoire HTBI primers. Before sequencing, the PCR products went through gel purification. Per the authors' processing: Gene usage analysis of CDR3 amino acid clonotypes relied on the roughly 60 TRBV and about 15 TRBJ segments identified across samples. COPE and FqMerger were used to merge filtered high-quality paired reads into contigs. BLAST was used to align contigs to IMGT TRBV, TRBD and TRBJ reference genes, with CDR3 defined following IMGT. Any clonotype with a frequency above 0.1% was counted as a highly expanded clone. Repertoire diversity was measured by Shannon entropy, and V-J evenness by the Gini coefficient. A clonotype was considered public if more than one individual shared it. The public sequencing data were trimmed at Q25 with fastp and processed into clonotypes with MiXCR by TCRdb, which kept only in-frame beta chains. One record per CDR3 amino acid sequence lists the most common genes and DNA. These V and J calls derive from TCRdb rather than the authors' analysis. The sample table holds some 440,000 distinct CDR3 sequences, of which 20% to 25% were seen once. The ten largest make up 7.8% of the sample.

In light of the paper, this sample's time point label describes: persistent/refractory GD, antithyroid drugs over 5 years with positive TRAb. For both TCR sequencing and RNA sequencing, RNA was extracted from PBMCs using TRIzol. The diagnosis of Graves' disease was made according to American Thyroid Association guidelines. Recruitment of patients was carried out at an endocrinology department in Xi'an, China. Each patient gave approximately 10 milliliters of peripheral blood, collected in an EDTA anticoagulant tube. Ficoll Paque Plus density gradient separation was used to isolate PBMCs, and no further T cell sorting was done. An Agilent 2100 Bioanalyzer and agarose gel were used to check RNA quality, while a NanoDrop 2000 measured RNA concentration. CDR1 and CDR2 (SGHTA, FQGTGA) derive from the germline V gene. Inclusive of the bounding cysteine and phenylalanine, the CDR3 is 15 residues long. Left in the record is the CDR3 DNA by itself, 45 bases read in frame from the first base. The junction shows trimming of 5 bases on V and 5 bases on J, and the gene matches do not reach 9 bases of it.

The sequences come from peripheral blood mononuclear cells (PBMCs), collected when the disease was refractory, from a patient treated with antithyroid drugs. The TCR was taken from a female donor with Graves disease. The sequence joins TRBV7-3 to TRBJ2-7; a stretch of 10 junction bases matches TRBD2. The CDR3 amino acid sequence is: CASSPRLAGVHEQYF. In nucleotides, the sequence is TGTGCCAGCAGCCCGCGACTAGCGGGTGTCCACGAGCAGTACTTC.